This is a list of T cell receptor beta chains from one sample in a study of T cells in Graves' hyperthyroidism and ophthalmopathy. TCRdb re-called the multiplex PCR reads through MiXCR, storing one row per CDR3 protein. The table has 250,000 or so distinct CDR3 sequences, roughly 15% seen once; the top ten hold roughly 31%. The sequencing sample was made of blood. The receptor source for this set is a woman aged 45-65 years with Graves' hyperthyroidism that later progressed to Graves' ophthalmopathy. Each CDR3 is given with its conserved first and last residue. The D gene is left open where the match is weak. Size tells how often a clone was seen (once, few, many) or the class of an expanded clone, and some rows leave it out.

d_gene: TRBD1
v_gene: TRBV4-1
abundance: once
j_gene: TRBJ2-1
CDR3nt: TGCGCCAGCAGCCAGGGACAGATCAATGAGCAGTTCTTC
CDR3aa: CASSQGQINEQFF

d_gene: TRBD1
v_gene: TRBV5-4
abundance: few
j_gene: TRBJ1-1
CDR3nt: TGTGCCAGCAGCTCTGGACAGGTTCTCGAAGCTTTCTTT
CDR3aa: CASSSGQVLEAFF

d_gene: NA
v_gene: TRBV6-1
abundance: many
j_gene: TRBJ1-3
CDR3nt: TGTGCCAGCAGTGAACTCGGAGGGACAGGAAACACCATATATTTT
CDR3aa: CASSELGGTGNTIYF

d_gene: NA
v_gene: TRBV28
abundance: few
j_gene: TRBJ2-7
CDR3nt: TGTGCCAGCAGTTTCAACGGTGGCCCCTACGAGCAGTACTTC
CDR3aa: CASSFNGGPYEQYF

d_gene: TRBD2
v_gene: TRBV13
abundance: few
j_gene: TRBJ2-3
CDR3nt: TGTGCCAGCAGCTTATCTCTCCCCAGGACTAGCGGGAGGTATACGCAGTATTTT
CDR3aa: CASSLSLPRTSGRYTQYF

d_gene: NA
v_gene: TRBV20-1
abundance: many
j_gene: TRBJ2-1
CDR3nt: TGCAGTGCTATAAAAGGGTGGGACTACAATGAGCAGTTCTTC
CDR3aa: CSAIKGWDYNEQFF

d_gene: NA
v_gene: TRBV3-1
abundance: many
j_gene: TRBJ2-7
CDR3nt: TGTGCCAGCAGCCGAGGAGACGGGTCCTACGAGCAGTACTTC
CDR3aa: CASSRGDGSYEQYF

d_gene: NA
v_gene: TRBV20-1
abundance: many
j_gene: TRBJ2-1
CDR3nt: TGCAGTGCTAGCTTCAGCGGCGAACCTTACAATGAGCAGTTCTTC
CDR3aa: CSASFSGEPYNEQFF

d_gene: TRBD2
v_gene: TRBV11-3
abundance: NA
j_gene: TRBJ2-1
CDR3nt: TGTGCCAGCAGCCCCCTGAGCGGGAGGGATCGTGAGCAGTTCTTC
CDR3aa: CASSPLSGRDREQFF

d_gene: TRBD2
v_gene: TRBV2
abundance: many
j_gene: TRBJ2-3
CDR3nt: TGTGCCAGCAGTGGGGAGGGGACAGATACGCAGTATTTT
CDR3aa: CASSGEGTDTQYF